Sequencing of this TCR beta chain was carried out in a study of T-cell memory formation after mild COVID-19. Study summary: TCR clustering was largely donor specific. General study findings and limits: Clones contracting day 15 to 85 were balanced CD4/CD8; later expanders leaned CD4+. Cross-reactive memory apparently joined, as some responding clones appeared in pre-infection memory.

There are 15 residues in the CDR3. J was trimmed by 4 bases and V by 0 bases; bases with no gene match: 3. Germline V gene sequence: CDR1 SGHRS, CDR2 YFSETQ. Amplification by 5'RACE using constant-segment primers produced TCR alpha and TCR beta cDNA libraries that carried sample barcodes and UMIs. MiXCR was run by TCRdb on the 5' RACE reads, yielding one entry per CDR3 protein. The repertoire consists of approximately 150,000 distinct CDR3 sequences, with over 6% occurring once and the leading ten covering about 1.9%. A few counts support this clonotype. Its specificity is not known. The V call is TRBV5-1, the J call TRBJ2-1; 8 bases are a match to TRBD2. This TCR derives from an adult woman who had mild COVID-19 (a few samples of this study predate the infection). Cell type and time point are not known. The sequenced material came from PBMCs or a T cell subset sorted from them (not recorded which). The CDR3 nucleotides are TGCGCCAGCAGCTTGGGTGCGGGGGGATACAATGAGCAGTTCTTC. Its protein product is CASSLGAGGYNEQFF.